A single sample gave rise to the 5 T cell receptor beta chains below, sequenced in a study of T-cell reconstitution after alpha-beta-depleted transplantation in children. The authors prepared the TCRbeta library with unique molecular identifiers. TCRdb analysed the PCR reads with MiXCR anew, one entry per CDR3 protein. This table has approximately 170,000 distinct CDR3 sequences, around 10% appearing once. The sequences come from PBMCs, collected before TCRalphabeta/CD19-depleted stem cell transplant. The receptors were sampled from a boy aged 2-9 years with acute myeloid leukemia, due to receive a stem cell transplant.

The chain recombines TRBV2 with TRBJ1-2; D gene unclear. The CDR3 sequence is 14 residues long. V lost 4 bases and J lost 2, with 11 bases in between. Germline values: CDR1 SNHLY, CDR2 FYNNEI. CDR3 in amino acids: CASSVRGANYGYTF. CDR3 sequence (DNA): TGTGCCAGCAGTGTTCGGGGAGCGAACTATGGCTACACCTTC.

The chain is built from TRBV5-2 and TRBJ2-5; the table's D call, TRBD1, has no DNA check behind it. TRBV5-2 is flagged as a pseudogene. There are 16 residues in the CDR3. CDR3 region: CARGPGLPTYQETQYF. The CDR3 DNA sequence: TGTGCCAGGGGCCCCGGGCTGCCGACCTACCAAGAGACCCAGTACTTC.

This clonotype was counted many times. The chain is built from TRBV12-3 or TRBV12-4 and TRBJ2-1; 8 bases fit TRBD1. The V and J ends lost 6 bases and 8 bases, in that order; junction bases with no gene match: 9. CDR3 length equals 14 residues. The CDR3 bases are TGTGCCAGCAGCGACAGGGGCTATGACGATGAGCAGTTCTTC. Protein: CASSDRGYDDEQFF.

Of note for this clonotype: A much larger clone sits a single nucleotide away, making a read error possible. The chain is built from TRBV9 and TRBJ2-1, with D tentatively TRBD2 (6 bases). Looked up from germline, CDR1 is SGDLS and CDR2 is YYNGEE. This CDR3 contains 15 residues. V shed 4 bases and J shed 12 bases, with 23 bases lying between them. The CDR3 reads CASSIDGQPGVWQFF. The CDR3 coding sequence is TGTGCCAGCAGCATAGACGGCCAGCCGGGGGTTTGGCAGTTCTTC.

This clonotype was seen repeatedly, ten times or more. The rearrangement uses TRBV5-1 and TRBJ2-3; 11 nucleotides match TRBD2. The germline gives CDR1 SGHRS, CDR2 YFSETQ. This CDR3 is built from 16 residues. Losses at the gene ends were 4 bases for V and 3 bases for J; bases not matched to a gene: 7. CDR3 nucleotides: TGCGCCAGCAGCGTGCGACTAGCGGGACGGACAGATACGCAGTATTTT. Translating gives CASSVRLAGRTDTQYF.